Listed below are T cell receptor beta chains from one sample, sequenced in a study of memory CD4+ T cells and cytomegalovirus serostatus. Some clones are missing from TCRdb's copy, which holds only in-frame ones; the method was immunoSEQ multiplex PCR. This table has some 30,000 clones, about 80% appearing once. Source material: memory CD4+ T cells from blood. The source of these receptors is an adult in good health and CMV-seronegative. Some clones in this sample may be carry-over from other donors' samples. CDR3s include the opening cysteine and the closing phenylalanine or tryptophan. Fields, in order: CDR3 protein, CDR3 DNA, D gene, V gene, CDR3 length, clone size, J gene. The D gene is left open where the match is weak. Size is omitted from some rows. Given values are once, few, many or a class for expanded clones.

CDR3aa: CASSWILGAFF
CDR3nt: TGTGCCAGCAGCTGGATCCTGGGGGCTTTCTTT
d_gene: NA
v_gene: TRBV5-8
len: 11
abundance: NA
j_gene: TRBJ1-1

CDR3aa: CASEQGVSYNEQFF
CDR3nt: TGTGCCAGCGAACAGGGGGTCTCCTACAATGAGCAGTTCTTC
d_gene: TRBD1
v_gene: TRBV2
len: 14
abundance: NA
j_gene: TRBJ2-1

CDR3aa: CASSFRTGNTGELFF
CDR3nt: TGTGCCAGCAGCTTTAGGACAGGGAACACCGGGGAGCTGTTTTTT
d_gene: TRBD1
v_gene: TRBV11-3
len: 15
abundance: few
j_gene: TRBJ2-2

CDR3aa: CAWDPIGTDTQYF
CDR3nt: TGTGCCTGGGACCCTATCGGCACAGATACGCAGTATTTT
d_gene: NA
v_gene: TRBV30
len: 13
abundance: NA
j_gene: TRBJ2-3

CDR3aa: CASSLFTSDNSPLHF
CDR3nt: TGTGCCAGCAGCTTGTTCACCTCAGATAATTCACCCCTCCACTTT
d_gene: NA
v_gene: TRBV5-4
len: 15
abundance: NA
j_gene: TRBJ1-6

CDR3aa: CASSGGQDNQPQHF
CDR3nt: TGTGCCAGCAGCGGCGGACAGGATAATCAGCCCCAGCATTTT
d_gene: TRBD1
v_gene: TRBV7-9
len: 14
abundance: NA
j_gene: TRBJ1-5

CDR3aa: CASRPRQGFVRGTEAFF
CDR3nt: TGTGCCAGCAGACCTAGACAGGGTTTCGTTCGGGGCACTGAAGCTTTCTTT
d_gene: TRBD1
v_gene: TRBV7-2
len: 17
abundance: once
j_gene: TRBJ1-1

CDR3aa: CASSTRTVPEKLFF
CDR3nt: TGTGCCAGCAGCACCCGGACGGTTCCTGAAAAACTGTTTTTT
d_gene: NA
v_gene: TRBV13
len: 14
abundance: NA
j_gene: TRBJ1-4

CDR3aa: CASSRTGDTEAFF
CDR3nt: TGCGCCAGCAGCAGGACAGGGGACACTGAAGCTTTCTTT
d_gene: TRBD1
v_gene: TRBV5-1
len: 13
abundance: NA
j_gene: TRBJ1-1

CDR3aa: CASSLNRVEQYF
CDR3nt: TGTGCCAGCAGCTTGAATCGGGTCGAGCAGTACTTC
d_gene: NA
v_gene: TRBV5-5
len: 12
abundance: few
j_gene: TRBJ2-7

CDR3aa: CASSEQGYGYTF
CDR3nt: TGTGCCAGCAGCGAGCAGGGGTATGGCTACACCTTC
d_gene: NA
v_gene: TRBV5-4
len: 12
abundance: NA
j_gene: TRBJ1-2

CDR3aa: CASSVELSGGTGELFF
CDR3nt: TGTGCCAGCAGCGTAGAGTTGAGCGGCGGCACCGGGGAGCTGTTTTTT
d_gene: NA
v_gene: TRBV9
len: 16
abundance: NA
j_gene: TRBJ2-2

CDR3aa: CASSARTGESEKLFF
CDR3nt: TGTGCCAGCAGCGCCCGGACAGGGGAGAGTGAAAAACTGTTTTTT
d_gene: TRBD1
v_gene: TRBV9
len: 15
abundance: few
j_gene: TRBJ1-4

CDR3aa: CASSLGGVYGYTF
CDR3nt: TGTGCCAGCAGCTTGGGGGGGGTCTATGGCTACACCTTC
d_gene: NA
v_gene: TRBV7-2
len: 13
abundance: NA
j_gene: TRBJ1-2

CDR3aa: CASSQRDMATEAFF
CDR3nt: TGTGCCAGCAGCCAAAGGGATATGGCCACTGAAGCTTTCTTT
d_gene: NA
v_gene: TRBV4-2
len: 14
abundance: NA
j_gene: TRBJ1-1

CDR3aa: CASSRSGTGDYNEQFF
CDR3nt: TGCGCCAGCAGCCGATCCGGGACAGGGGATTACAATGAGCAGTTCTTC
d_gene: TRBD1
v_gene: TRBV4-1
len: 16
abundance: NA
j_gene: TRBJ2-1

CDR3aa: CASSPPGTAIYNSPLHF
CDR3nt: TGTGCCAGCAGCCCCCCTGGGACAGCCATATATAATTCACCCCTCCACTTT
d_gene: TRBD1
v_gene: TRBV5-6
len: 17
abundance: NA
j_gene: TRBJ1-6

CDR3aa: CASSLDRNYGYTF
CDR3nt: TGTGCCAGCAGTTTAGACAGGAACTATGGCTACACCTTC
d_gene: NA
v_gene: TRBV2
len: 13
abundance: few
j_gene: TRBJ1-2

CDR3aa: CASSKYERSRQGIIQLYEQYF
CDR3nt: TGTGCCAGCAGCAAATATGAAAGGTCTAGACAGGGGATAATACAACTCTACGAGCAGTACTTC
d_gene: NA
v_gene: TRBV21-1
len: 21
abundance: few
j_gene: TRBJ2-7

CDR3aa: CASSQDRERGEAFF
CDR3nt: TGCGCCAGCAGCCAAGATAGGGAGCGGGGTGAAGCTTTCTTT
d_gene: NA
v_gene: TRBV4-3
len: 14
abundance: NA
j_gene: TRBJ1-1

CDR3aa: CASSIRGQPYEQYF
CDR3nt: TGTGCCAGTAGTATCAGGGGGCAACCCTACGAGCAGTACTTC
d_gene: TRBD1
v_gene: TRBV19
len: 14
abundance: NA
j_gene: TRBJ2-7

CDR3aa: CSVEDDRGSFNEQYF
CDR3nt: TGCAGCGTTGAAGACGACAGGGGAAGTTTCAACGAGCAGTACTTC
d_gene: TRBD1
v_gene: TRBV29-1
len: 15
abundance: NA
j_gene: TRBJ2-7

CDR3aa: CASSDGGNSEKLFF
CDR3nt: TGCGCCAGCAGTGACGGGGGTAACAGTGAAAAACTGTTTTTT
d_gene: NA
v_gene: TRBV10-2
len: 14
abundance: NA
j_gene: TRBJ1-4

CDR3aa: CASSSGTMNYGYTF
CDR3nt: TGTGCCAGCAGTTCCGGGACGATGAACTATGGCTACACCTTC
d_gene: NA
v_gene: TRBV28
len: 14
abundance: NA
j_gene: TRBJ1-2